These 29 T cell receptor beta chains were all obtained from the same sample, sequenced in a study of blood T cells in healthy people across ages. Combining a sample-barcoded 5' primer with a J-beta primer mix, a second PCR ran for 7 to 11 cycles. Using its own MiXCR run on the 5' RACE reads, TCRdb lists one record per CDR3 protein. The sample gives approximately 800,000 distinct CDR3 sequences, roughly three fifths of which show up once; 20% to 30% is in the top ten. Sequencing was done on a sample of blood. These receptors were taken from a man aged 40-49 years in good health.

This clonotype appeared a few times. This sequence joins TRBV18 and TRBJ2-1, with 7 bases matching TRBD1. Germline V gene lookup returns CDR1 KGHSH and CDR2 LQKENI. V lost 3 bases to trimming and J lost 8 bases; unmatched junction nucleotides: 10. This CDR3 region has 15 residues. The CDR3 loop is CASSPSRQGVDEQFF. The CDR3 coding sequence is TGTGCCAGCTCACCGAGCCGACAGGGAGTTGATGAGCAGTTCTTC.

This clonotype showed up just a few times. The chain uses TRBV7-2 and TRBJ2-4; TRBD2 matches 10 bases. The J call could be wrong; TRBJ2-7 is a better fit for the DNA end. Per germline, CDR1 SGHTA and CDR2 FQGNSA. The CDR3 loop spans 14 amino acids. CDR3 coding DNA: TGTGCCAGCAGAGCTAGCGGGAGAAACTACGAGCAGTACTTC. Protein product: CASRASGRNYEQYF.

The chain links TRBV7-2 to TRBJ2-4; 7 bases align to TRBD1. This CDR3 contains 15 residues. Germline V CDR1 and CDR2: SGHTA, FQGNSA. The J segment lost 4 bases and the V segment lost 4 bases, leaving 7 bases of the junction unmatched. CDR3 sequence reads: CASSSYTGAKNIQYF. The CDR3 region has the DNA TGTGCCAGCAGCTCCTATACAGGGGCTAAAAACATTCAGTACTTC.

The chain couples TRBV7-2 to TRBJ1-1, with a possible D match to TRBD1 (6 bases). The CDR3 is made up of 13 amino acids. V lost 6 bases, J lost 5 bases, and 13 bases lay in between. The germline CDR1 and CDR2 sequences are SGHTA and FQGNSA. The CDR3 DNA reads TGTGCCAGCAGTACAACAGGGAGAACTGAAGCTTTCTTT. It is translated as CASSTTGRTEAFF. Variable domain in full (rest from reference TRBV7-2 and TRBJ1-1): GAGVSQSPSNKVTEKGKDVELRCDPISGHTALYWYRQSLGQGLEFLIYFQGNSAPDKSGLPSDRFSAERTGGSVSTLTIQRTQQEDSAVYLCASSTTGRTEAFFGQGTRLTVV.

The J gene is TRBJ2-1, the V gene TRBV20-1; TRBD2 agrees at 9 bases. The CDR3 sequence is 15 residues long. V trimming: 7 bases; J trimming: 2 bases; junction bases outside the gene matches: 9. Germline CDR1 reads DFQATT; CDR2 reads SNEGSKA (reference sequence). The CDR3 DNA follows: TGCAGTGTCTATCCACTAGCGGGTACCTACAATGAGCAGTTCTTC. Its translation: CSVYPLAGTYNEQFF.

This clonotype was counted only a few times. The CDR3 nucleotides read TGCGCCAGCAGCTTGGGGGACTCGCGGTCGTCTGGGACCCAGTACTTC. It yields the protein CASSLGDSRSSGTQYF. The V and J genes are TRBV5-1 and TRBJ2-5; D is perhaps TRBD2 (6 bases). This CDR3 is 16 amino acids long. V gave up 0 bases and J gave up 7 bases, with 19 bases separating them. Looked up from germline, CDR1 is SGHRS and CDR2 is YFSETQ.

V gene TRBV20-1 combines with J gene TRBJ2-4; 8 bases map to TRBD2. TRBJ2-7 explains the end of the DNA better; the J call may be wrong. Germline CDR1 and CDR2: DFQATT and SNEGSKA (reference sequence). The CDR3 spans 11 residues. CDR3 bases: TGCAGGGCGGGAGGCGCCCACGAGCAGTACTTC. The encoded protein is CRAGGAHEQYF.

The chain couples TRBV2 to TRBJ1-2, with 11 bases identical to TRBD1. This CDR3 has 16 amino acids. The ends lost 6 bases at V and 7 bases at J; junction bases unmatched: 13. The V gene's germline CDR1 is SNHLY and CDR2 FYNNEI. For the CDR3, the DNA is TGTGCCAGCAGAGGGCCCTTAGGACAGGGGGCACTTGGCTACACCTTC. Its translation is CASRGPLGQGALGYTF.

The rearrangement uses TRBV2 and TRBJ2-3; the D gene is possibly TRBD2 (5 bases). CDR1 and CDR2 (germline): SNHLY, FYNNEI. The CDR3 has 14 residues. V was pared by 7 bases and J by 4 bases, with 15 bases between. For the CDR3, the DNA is TGTGCCAGCAAACCGAGGGTCGTGGCAGATACGCAGTATTTT. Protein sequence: CASKPRVVADTQYF.

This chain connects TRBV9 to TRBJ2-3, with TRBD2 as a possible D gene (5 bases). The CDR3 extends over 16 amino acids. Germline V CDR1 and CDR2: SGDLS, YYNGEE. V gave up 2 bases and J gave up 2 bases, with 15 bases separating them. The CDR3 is CASSVGSSAFTDTQYF. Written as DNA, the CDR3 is TGTGCCAGCAGCGTTGGAAGTAGCGCGTTCACAGATACGCAGTATTTT.

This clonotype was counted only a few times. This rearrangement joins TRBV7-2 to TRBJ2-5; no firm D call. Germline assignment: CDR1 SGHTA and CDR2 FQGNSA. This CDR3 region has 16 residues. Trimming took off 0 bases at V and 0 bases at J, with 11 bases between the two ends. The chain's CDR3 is CASSLALFVDQETQYF. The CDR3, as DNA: TGTGCCAGCAGCTTAGCCCTCTTCGTGGACCAAGAGACCCAGTACTTC.

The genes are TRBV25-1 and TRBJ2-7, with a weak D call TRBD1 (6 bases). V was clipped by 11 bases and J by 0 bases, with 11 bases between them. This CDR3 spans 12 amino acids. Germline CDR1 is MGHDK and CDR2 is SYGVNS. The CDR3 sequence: CAGTGTSYEQYF. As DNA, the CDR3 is TGTGCCGGAACAGGGACCTCCTACGAGCAGTACTTC.

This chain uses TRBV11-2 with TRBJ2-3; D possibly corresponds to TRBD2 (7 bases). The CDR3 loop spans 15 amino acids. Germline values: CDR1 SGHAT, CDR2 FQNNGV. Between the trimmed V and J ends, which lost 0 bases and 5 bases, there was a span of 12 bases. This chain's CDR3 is CASSLDRGGRDTQYF. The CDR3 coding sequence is TGTGCCAGCAGCTTAGATAGGGGGGGCCGAGATACGCAGTATTTT. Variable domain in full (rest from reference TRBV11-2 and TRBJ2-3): EAGVAQSPRYKIIEKRQSVAFWCNPISGHATLYWYQQILGQGPKLLIQFQNNGVVDDSQLPKDRFSAERLKGVDSTLKIQPAKLEDSAVYLCASSLDRGGRDTQYFGPGTRLTVL.

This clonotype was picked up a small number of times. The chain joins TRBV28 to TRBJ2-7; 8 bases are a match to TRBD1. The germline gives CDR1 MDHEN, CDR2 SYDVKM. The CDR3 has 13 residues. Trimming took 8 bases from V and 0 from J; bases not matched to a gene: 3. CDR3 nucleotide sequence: TGTGCCAGCGGCGGGACAGGCTCCTACGAGCAGTACTTC. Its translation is CASGGTGSYEQYF.

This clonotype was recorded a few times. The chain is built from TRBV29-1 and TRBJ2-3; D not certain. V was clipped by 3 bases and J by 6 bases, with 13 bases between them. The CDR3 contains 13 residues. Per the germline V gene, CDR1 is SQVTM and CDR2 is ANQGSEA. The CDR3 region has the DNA TGCAGCGTTGAGTACGGAACGGCCGATACGCAGTATTTT. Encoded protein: CSVEYGTADTQYF.

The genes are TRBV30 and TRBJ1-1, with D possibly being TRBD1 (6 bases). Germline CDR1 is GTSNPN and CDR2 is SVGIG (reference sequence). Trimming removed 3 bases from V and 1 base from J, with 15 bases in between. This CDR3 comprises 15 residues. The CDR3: CAWSRSGQRNTEAFF. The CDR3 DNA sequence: TGTGCCTGGAGCCGGTCTGGACAGAGGAACACTGAAGCTTTCTTT.

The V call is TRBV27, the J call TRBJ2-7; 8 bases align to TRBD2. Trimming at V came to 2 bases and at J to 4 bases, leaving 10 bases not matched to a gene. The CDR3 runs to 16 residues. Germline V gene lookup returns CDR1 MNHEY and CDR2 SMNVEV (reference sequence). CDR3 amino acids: CASSLDPAGVFYEQYF. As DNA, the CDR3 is TGTGCCAGCAGTTTAGATCCAGCGGGGGTGTTTTACGAGCAGTACTTC.

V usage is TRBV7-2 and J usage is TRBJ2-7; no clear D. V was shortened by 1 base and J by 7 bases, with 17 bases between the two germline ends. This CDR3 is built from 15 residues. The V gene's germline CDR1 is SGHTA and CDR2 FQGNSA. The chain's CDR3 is CASSLGELVDNEQYF. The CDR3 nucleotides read TGTGCCAGCAGCTTAGGCGAGTTGGTAGACAATGAGCAGTACTTC. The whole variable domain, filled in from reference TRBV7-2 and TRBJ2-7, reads GAGVSQSPSNKVTEKGKDVELRCDPISGHTALYWYRQSLGQGLEFLIYFQGNSAPDKSGLPSDRFSAERTGGSVSTLTIQRTQQEDSAVYLCASSLGELVDNEQYFGPGTRLTVT.

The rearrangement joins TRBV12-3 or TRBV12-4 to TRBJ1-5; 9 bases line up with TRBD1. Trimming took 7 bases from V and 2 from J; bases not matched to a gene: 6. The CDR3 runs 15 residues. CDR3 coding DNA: TGTGCCAGCACCCAGGGACAGGGAGGCAATCAGCCCCAGCATTTT. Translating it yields CASTQGQGGNQPQHF.

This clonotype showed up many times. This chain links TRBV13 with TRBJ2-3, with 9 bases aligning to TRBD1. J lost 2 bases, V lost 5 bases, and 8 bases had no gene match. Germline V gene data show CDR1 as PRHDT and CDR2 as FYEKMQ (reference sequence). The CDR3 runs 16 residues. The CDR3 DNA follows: TGTGCCAGCAGCCTCGCCGGGACAGGGAACACAGATACGCAGTATTTT. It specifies CASSLAGTGNTDTQYF.

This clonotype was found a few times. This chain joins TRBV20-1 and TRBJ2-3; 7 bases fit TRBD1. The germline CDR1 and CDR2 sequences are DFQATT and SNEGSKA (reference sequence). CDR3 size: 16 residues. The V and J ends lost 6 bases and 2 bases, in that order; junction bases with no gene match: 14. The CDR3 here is CSALLIDRAITDTQYF. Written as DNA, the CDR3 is TGCAGTGCCCTACTAATCGACAGGGCTATCACAGATACGCAGTATTTT.

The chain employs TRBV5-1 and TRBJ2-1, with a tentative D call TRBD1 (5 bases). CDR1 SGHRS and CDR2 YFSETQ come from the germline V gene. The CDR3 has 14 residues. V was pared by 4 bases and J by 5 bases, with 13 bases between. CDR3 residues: CASSQDTANNEQFF. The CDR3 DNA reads TGCGCCAGCAGCCAGGACACGGCTAACAATGAGCAGTTCTTC.

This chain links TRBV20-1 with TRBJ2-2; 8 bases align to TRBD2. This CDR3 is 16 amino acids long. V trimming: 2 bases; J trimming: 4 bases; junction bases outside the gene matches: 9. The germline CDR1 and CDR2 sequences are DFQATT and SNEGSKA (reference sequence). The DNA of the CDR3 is TGCAGTGCTAGATCACCAAGCCGGGAGGGCACCGGGGAGCTGTTTTTT. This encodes CSARSPSREGTGELFF.

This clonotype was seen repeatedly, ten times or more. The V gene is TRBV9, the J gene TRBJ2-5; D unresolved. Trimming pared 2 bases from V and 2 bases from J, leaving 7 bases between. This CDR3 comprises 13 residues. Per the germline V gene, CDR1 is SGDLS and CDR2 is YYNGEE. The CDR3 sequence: CASSVAGQETQYF. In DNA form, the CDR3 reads TGTGCCAGCAGCGTGGCCGGGCAAGAGACCCAGTACTTC.

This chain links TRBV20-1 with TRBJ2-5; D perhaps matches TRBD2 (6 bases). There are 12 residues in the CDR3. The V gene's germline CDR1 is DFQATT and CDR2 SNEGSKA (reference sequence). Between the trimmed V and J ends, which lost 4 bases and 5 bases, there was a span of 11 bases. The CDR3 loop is CSANGGWETQYF. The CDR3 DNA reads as TGCAGTGCTAACGGGGGATGGGAGACCCAGTACTTC.

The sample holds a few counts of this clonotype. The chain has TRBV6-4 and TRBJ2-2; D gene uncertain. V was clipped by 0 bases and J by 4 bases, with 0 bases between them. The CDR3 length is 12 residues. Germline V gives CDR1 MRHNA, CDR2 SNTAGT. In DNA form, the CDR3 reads TGTGCCAGCAGTGACTCCACCGGGGAGCTGTTTTTT. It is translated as CASSDSTGELFF.

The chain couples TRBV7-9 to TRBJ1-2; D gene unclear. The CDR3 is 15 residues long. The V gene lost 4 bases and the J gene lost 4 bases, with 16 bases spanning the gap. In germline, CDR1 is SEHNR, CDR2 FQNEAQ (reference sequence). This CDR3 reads CASSSNLEARYGYTF. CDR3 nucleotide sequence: TGTGCCAGCAGCTCCAATCTAGAGGCCCGCTATGGCTACACCTTC.

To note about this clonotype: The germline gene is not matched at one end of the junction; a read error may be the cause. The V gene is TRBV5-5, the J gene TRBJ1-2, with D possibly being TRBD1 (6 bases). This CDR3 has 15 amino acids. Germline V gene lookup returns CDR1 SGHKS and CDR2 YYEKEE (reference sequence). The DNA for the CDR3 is TGTGCCAGCAGCCTTATGACAGGAGTTAACCATGGCTACACCTTC. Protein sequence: CASSLMTGVNHGYTF.

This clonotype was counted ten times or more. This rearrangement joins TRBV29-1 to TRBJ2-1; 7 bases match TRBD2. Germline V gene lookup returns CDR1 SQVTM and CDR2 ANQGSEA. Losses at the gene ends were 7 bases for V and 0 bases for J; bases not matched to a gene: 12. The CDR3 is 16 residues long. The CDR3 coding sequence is TGCAGCGCCGTGGGAACTAGCGCCAGCTCCTACAATGAGCAGTTCTTC. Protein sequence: CSAVGTSASSYNEQFF.